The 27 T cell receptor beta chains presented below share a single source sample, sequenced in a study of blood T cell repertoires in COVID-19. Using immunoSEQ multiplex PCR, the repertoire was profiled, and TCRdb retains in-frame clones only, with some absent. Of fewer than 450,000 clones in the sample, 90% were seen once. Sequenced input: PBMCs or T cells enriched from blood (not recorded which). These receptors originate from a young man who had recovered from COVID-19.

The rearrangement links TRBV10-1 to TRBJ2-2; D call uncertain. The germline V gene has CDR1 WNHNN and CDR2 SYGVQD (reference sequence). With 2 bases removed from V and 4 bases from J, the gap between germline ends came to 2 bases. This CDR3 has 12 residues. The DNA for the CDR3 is TGCGCCAGCAGTGAGCTCACCGGGGAGCTGTTTTTT. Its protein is CASSELTGELFF.

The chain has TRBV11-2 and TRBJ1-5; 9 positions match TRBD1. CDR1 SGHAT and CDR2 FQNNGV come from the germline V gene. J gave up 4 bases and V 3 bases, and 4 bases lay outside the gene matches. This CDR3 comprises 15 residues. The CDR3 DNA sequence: TGTGCCAGCAGCTTTGGACAGGGGCCAAATCAGCCCCAGCATTTT. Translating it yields CASSFGQGPNQPQHF.

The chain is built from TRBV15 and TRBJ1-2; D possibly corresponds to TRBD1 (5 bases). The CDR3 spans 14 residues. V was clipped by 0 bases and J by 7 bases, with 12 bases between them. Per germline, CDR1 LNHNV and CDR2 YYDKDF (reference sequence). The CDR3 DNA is TGTGCCACCAGCAGAGATCCCCAGGGAGGTGGCTACACCTTC. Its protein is CATSRDPQGGGYTF.

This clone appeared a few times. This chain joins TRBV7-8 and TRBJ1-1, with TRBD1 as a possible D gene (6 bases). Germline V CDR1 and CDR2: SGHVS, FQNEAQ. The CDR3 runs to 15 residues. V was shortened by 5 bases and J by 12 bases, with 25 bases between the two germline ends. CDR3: CASSHGTSFISVTFF. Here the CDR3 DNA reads TGTGCCAGCAGCCATGGGACAAGCTTTATCTCCGTAACTTTCTTT.

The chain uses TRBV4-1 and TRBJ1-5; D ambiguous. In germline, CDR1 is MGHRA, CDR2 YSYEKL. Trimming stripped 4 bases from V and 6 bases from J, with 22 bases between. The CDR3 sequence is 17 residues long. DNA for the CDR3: TGCGCCAGCAGCCTCTTCCCTCCCTCGGGGATCCTTCAGCCCCAGCATTTT. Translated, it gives CASSLFPPSGILQPQHF.

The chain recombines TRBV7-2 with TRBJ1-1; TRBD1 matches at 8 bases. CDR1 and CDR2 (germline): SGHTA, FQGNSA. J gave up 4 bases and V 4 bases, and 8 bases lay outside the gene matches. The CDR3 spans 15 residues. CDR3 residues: CASSSDRVEATEAFF. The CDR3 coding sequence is TGTGCCAGCAGCTCGGACAGGGTGGAGGCCACTGAAGCTTTCTTT.

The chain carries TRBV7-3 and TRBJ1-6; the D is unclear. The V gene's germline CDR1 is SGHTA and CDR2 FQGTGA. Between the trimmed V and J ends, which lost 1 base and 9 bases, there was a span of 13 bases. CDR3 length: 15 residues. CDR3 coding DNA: TGTGCCAGCAGCTTAAGGGTCAGGAGGATTTCACCCCTCCACTTT. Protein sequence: CASSLRVRRISPLHF.

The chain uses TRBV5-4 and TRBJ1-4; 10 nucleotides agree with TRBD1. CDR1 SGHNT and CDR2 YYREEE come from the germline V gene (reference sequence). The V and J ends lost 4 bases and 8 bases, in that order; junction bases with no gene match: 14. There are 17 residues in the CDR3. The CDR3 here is CASSTSRDRGLNEKLFF. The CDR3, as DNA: TGTGCCAGCAGCACGTCCCGGGACAGGGGATTGAACGAAAAACTGTTTTTT.

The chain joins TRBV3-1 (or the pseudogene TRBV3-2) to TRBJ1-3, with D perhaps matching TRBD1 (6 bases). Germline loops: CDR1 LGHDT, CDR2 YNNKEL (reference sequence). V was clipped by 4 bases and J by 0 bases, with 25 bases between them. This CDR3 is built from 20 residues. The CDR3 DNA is TGTGCCAGCAGCCGGATGGGTCCGATCGACAGGCACCACTCTGGAAACACCATATATTTT. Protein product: CASSRMGPIDRHHSGNTIYF.

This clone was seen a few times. The CDR3 loop is CASSSGQFTDTQYF. In nucleotides, the CDR3 is TGTGCCAGCAGTTCCGGACAGTTCACAGATACGCAGTATTTT. J is TRBJ2-3 and V is TRBV5-4; maybe TRBD1 (6 bases). Germline CDR1 and CDR2: SGHNT and YYREEE (reference sequence). The ends were cut back, 5 bases at V and 2 bases at J, with 12 bases in the middle. The CDR3 extends over 14 amino acids.

The CDR3 bases are TGTGCCAGCAGCCACAGGTCCTATAATTCACCCCTCCACTTT. The encoded protein is CASSHRSYNSPLHF. The V call is TRBV3-1 (or the pseudogene TRBV3-2), the J call TRBJ1-6; D uncertain. V was clipped by 3 bases and J by 1 base, with 4 bases between them. Germline CDR1 is LGHDT and CDR2 is YNNKEL (reference sequence). CDR3 length: 14 residues.

The CDR3 reads CASSLSGETQYF. CDR3 nucleotide sequence: TGTGCCAGCAGTTTGTCCGGGGAGACCCAGTACTTC. The V and J genes are TRBV12-3 or TRBV12-4 and TRBJ2-5, with D uncertain. CDR3 length: 12 amino acids. The V gene lost 3 bases and the J gene lost 5 bases, with 7 bases spanning the gap.

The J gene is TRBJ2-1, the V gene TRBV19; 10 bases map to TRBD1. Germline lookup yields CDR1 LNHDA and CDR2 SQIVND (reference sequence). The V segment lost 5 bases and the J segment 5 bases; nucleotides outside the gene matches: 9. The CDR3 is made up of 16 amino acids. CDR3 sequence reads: CASSFGTGVAHNEQFF. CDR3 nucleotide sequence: TGTGCCAGTAGTTTCGGGACAGGGGTAGCGCACAATGAGCAGTTCTTC.

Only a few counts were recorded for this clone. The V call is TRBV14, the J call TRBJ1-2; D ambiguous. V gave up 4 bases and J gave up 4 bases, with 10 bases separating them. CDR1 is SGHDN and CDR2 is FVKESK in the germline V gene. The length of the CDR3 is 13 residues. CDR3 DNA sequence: TGTGCCAGCAGCCGGACTCGGGGCTATGGCTACACCTTC. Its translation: CASSRTRGYGYTF.

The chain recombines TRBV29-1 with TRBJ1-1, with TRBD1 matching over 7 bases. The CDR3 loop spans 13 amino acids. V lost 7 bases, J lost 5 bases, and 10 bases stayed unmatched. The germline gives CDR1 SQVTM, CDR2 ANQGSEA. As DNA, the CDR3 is TGCAGCGCGAGGACAGGAAGGCCAACTGAAGCTTTCTTT. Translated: CSARTGRPTEAFF.

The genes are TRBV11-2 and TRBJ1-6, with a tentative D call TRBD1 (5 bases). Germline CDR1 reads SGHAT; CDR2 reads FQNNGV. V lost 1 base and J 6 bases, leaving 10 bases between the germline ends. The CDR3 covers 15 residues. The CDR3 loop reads CASSLVGGSNSPLHF. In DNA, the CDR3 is TGTGCCAGCAGCTTAGTGGGGGGTTCTAATTCACCCCTCCACTTT. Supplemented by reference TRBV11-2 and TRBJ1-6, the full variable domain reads EAGVAQSPRYKIIEKRQSVAFWCNPISGHATLYWYQQILGQGPKLLIQFQNNGVVDDSQLPKDRFSAERLKGVDSTLKIQPAKLEDSAVYLCASSLVGGSNSPLHFGNGTRLTVT.

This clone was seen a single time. CDR3 loop: CATSRDRNTEAFF. The DNA for the CDR3 is TGTGCCACCAGCAGAGACAGGAACACTGAAGCTTTCTTT. This chain links TRBV15 with TRBJ1-1; D gene uncertain. V lost 0 bases, J lost 1 base, and 3 bases lay in between. The CDR3 has 13 amino acids. The germline CDR1 and CDR2 sequences are LNHNV and YYDKDF (reference sequence).

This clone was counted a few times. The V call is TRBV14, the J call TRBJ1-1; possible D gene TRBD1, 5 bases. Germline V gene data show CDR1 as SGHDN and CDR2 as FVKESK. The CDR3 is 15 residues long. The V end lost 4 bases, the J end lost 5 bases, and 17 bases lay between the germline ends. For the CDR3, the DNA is TGTGCCAGCAGCCCCTCCGCCCGGGGGGTGACTGAAGCTTTCTTT. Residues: CASSPSARGVTEAFF.

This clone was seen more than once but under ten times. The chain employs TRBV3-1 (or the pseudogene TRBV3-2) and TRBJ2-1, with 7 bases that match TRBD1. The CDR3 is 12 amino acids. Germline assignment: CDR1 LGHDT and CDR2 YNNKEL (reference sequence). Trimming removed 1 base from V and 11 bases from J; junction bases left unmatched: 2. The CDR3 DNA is TGTGCCAGCAGCCAAGGGACAGGAAAGCAGTTCTTC. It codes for CASSQGTGKQFF.

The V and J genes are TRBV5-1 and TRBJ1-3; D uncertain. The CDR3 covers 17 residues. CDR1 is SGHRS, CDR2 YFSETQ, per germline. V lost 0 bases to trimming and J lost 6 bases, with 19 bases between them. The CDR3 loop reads CASSLGVGFAGLNTIYF. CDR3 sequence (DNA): TGCGCCAGCAGCTTGGGTGTCGGGTTTGCGGGATTAAACACCATATATTTT.

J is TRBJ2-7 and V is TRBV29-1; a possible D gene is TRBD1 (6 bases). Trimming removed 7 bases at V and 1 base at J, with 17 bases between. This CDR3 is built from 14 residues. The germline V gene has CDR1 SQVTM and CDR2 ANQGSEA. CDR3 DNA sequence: TGCAGCGCGGCAAGGGTGGGGGCTTCCTACGAGCAGTACTTC. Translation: CSAARVGASYEQYF.

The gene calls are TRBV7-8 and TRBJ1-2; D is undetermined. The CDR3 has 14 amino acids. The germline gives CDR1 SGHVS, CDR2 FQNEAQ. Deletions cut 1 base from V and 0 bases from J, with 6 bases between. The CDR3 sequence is CASSLVTANYGYTF. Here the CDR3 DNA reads TGTGCCAGCAGCTTAGTAACAGCTAACTATGGCTACACCTTC.

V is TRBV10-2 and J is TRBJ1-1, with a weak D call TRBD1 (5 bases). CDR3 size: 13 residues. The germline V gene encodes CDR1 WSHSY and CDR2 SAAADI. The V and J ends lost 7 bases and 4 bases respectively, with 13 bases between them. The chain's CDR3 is CASTVGGSTEAFF. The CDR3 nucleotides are TGCGCCAGCACAGTGGGGGGGAGCACTGAAGCTTTCTTT.

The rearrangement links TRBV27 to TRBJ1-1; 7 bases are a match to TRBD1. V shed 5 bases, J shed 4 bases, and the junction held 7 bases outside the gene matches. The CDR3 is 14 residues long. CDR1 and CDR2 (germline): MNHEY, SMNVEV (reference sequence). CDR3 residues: CASSLGQASTEAFF. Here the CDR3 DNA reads TGTGCCAGCAGTCTCGGACAGGCGAGCACTGAAGCTTTCTTT.

CDR3 loop: CSASSVVGSPLHF. The CDR3, as DNA: TGCAGTGCTAGTTCAGTCGTTGGTTCACCCCTCCACTTT. This rearrangement joins TRBV20-1 to TRBJ1-6; D is unclear. Deletions cut 3 bases from V and 9 bases from J, with 12 bases between. Germline-derived CDR1 and CDR2 are DFQATT and SNEGSKA (reference sequence). The CDR3 extends over 13 amino acids.

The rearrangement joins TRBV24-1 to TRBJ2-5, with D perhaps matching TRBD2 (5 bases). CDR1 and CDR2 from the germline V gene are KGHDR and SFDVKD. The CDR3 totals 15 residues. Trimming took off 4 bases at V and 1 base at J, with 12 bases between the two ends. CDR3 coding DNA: TGTGCCACCAGTGACCCGACTATGGCCCAAGAGACCCAGTACTTC. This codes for CATSDPTMAQETQYF.

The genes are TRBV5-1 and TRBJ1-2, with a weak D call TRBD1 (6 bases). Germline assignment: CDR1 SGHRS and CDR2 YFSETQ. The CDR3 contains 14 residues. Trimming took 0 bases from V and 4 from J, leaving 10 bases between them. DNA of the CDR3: TGCGCCAGCAGCTTGGCCCAGGGGACCTATGGCTACACCTTC. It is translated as CASSLAQGTYGYTF.